These T cell receptor beta chains were read from a single sample in a study of cytomegalovirus exposure and HLA in healthy donors. Data came from immunoSEQ multiplex PCR; TCRdb stores just in-frame clones and leaves some out. The sample comprises approximately 54,000 clones, about nine tenths of which are singletons, and 7.5% to 9.5% rests with the top ten. The sequencing input was PBMCs. The source of these receptors is a woman aged 18-29 years in good health and CMV-seropositive. The CDR3 runs from the conserved cysteine through the conserved F or W. The D gene is left open where the match is weak. Clone size is given for some rows only: seen once, a few or many times, or a class if the clone is expanded.

D | J | V | size | CDR3 | DNA
NA | TRBJ1-1 | TRBV11-2 | NA | CASSLGYRVGGDTEAFF | TGTGCCAGCAGCTTAGGGTACAGGGTGGGTGGAGACACTGAAGCTTTCTTT
NA | TRBJ2-1 | TRBV27 | NA | CASSLRIAQYEQFF | TGTGCCAGCAGTTTAAGAATAGCGCAGTATGAGCAGTTCTTC
NA | TRBJ2-3 | TRBV6-1 | once | CASSALEPSTDTQYF | TGTGCCAGCAGTGCCCTAGAACCTAGCACAGATACGCAGTATTTT
TRBD2 | TRBJ2-1 | TRBV28 | once | CASNLSGGSSYNEQFF | TGTGCCAGCAATCTTAGCGGGGGAAGCTCCTACAATGAGCAGTTCTTC
NA | TRBJ1-1 | TRBV29-1 | NA | CSVKGLNTEAFF | TGCAGCGTCAAGGGGTTGAACACTGAAGCTTTCTTT
TRBD2 | TRBJ2-2 | TRBV7-9 | NA | CASSLASGGHVTGELFF | TGTGCCAGCAGCTTAGCTAGCGGGGGGCACGTGACCGGGGAGCTGTTTTTT
NA | TRBJ1-6 | TRBV13 | NA | CASSFSTRRALHF | TGTGCCAGCAGCTTCTCCACCAGGAGGGCCCTCCACTTT
NA | TRBJ1-1 | TRBV28 | NA | CASSFLFFLEDTEAFF | TGTGCCAGCAGTTTTCTCTTTTTTTTAGAAGACACTGAAGCTTTCTTT
TRBD2 | TRBJ2-2 | TRBV6-4 | few | CASSDNMGGITGELFF | TGTGCCAGCAGTGACAACATGGGGGGGATCACCGGGGAGCTGTTTTTT
TRBD1 | TRBJ2-7 | TRBV7-3 | NA | CASSPRDRSYEQYF | TGTGCCAGCAGCCCCCGGGACAGGAGCTACGAGCAGTACTTC
NA | TRBJ1-1 | TRBV9 | NA | CASSGTLPTTEAFF | TGTGCCAGCAGCGGGACACTTCCCACCACTGAAGCTTTCTTT
NA | TRBJ1-2 | TRBV7-9 | few | CASSPSGQGYTF | TGTGCCAGCAGCCCCTCAGGACAGGGCTACACCTTC
TRBD2 | TRBJ2-5 | TRBV11-2 | NA | CASSRRLAPSQETQYF | TGTGCCAGCAGCAGGAGACTAGCTCCCTCCCAAGAGACCCAGTACTTC
TRBD2 | TRBJ2-3 | TRBV10-3 | once | CAGTAGGDTDTQYF | TGTGCCGGAACAGCGGGGGGTGACACAGATACGCAGTATTTT
NA | TRBJ1-5 | TRBV19 | NA | CASNRQDLNQPQHF | TGTGCCAGTAATAGACAGGATTTAAATCAGCCCCAGCATTTT
TRBD2 | TRBJ2-5 | TRBV2 | NA | CASSGSSGKETQYF | TGTGCCAGCAGTGGTTCTAGCGGGAAAGAGACCCAGTACTTC
NA | TRBJ2-2 | TRBV2 | NA | CASSESAQFLAGELFF | TGTGCCAGCAGTGAATCGGCACAGTTCCTCGCCGGGGAGCTGTTTTTT
TRBD2 | TRBJ2-7 | TRBV6-1 | NA | CASSEISSGAYEQYF | TGTGCCAGCAGTGAAATTTCTAGCGGTGCGTACGAGCAGTACTTC
NA | TRBJ1-3 | TRBV30 | NA | CAWSVRGNTIYF | TGTGCCTGGAGTGTCCGGGGAAACACCATATATTTT
TRBD1 | TRBJ1-5 | TRBV30 | NA | CAWSAKRTGGNQPQHF | TGTGCCTGGAGTGCAAAAAGGACAGGGGGAAATCAGCCCCAGCATTTT
NA | TRBJ1-5 | TRBV25-1 | NA | CASSERRQEYSNQPQHF | TGTGCCAGCAGTGAAAGGAGACAGGAATATAGCAATCAGCCCCAGCATTTT
TRBD2 | TRBJ2-5 | TRBV13 | NA | CASSLRPSGGGGETQYF | TGTGCCAGCAGCTTAAGACCCAGCGGGGGGGGTGGCGAGACCCAGTACTTC
NA | TRBJ2-1 | TRBV5-1 | few | CASSFDGGGNEQFF | TGCGCCAGCAGCTTTGATGGGGGCGGAAATGAGCAGTTCTTC
TRBD1 | TRBJ2-3 | TRBV28 | NA | CASRTGGTDTQYF | TGTGCCAGCAGGACAGGGGGCACAGATACGCAGTATTTT